This TCR beta chain is from a study of blood T cell repertoires in COVID-19. Background on the study: Collection of acute and convalescent COVID-19 samples took place in the United States, Italy and Spain.

In its sample, this clone was seen a few times. Original analysis: Amplification of reference gene primers provided the estimated nucleated cell counts. Assay used: immunoSEQ multiplex PCR; TCRdb lists only in-frame clones, some missing. The V and J calls and clone size were taken over from that table, and D and trimming were inferred from the DNA. Of tens of thousands of clones in the sample, 75% to 85% were seen once. It was during active infection that Seattle patients were enrolled and then longitudinally followed. CDR3 length: 14 amino acids. Trimming left V 3 bases short and J 10 bases short, with 13 bases between. CDR1 MDHEN and CDR2 SYDVKM come from the germline V gene.

The TCR sequence derives from a man aged 45-65 years with COVID-19, enrolled during active disease. The chain joins TRBV28 to TRBJ1-6; D may be TRBD1 (5 bases). The source material was peripheral blood. CDR3 nucleotide sequence: TGTGCCAGCAGTTTTGGGGGGAATTGGTCACCCCTCCACTTT. It is translated as CASSFGGNWSPLHF.